Detailed here is one T cell receptor (beta chain). Its cognate antigen is unknown. The data derive from a study of cytomegalovirus exposure and HLA in healthy donors. Study findings and constraints: TCR beta V segments were, for the most part, productive about 87% or about 30% of the time in an earlier analysis.

It was with 60 Vbeta and 13 Jbeta primers that the PCR ran. Using immunoSEQ multiplex PCR, the repertoire was profiled, and TCRdb retains in-frame clones only, with some absent. The repertoire holds 170,000 or so clones, with 80% to 90% as singletons. The CDR3 covers 16 residues. The germline gives CDR1 MGHRA, CDR2 YSYEKL. V lost 2 bases, J lost 4 bases, and 15 bases lay in between. The clonotype comes from a girl between 10 and 17 years old in good health and CMV-seropositive. This sequence joins TRBV4-1 and TRBJ2-1; TRBD2 might be the D (5 bases). Material: PBMCs. CDR3: CASSQPGSETYNEQFF. For the CDR3, the DNA is TGCGCCAGCAGCCAACCTGGTAGCGAGACATACAATGAGCAGTTCTTC.